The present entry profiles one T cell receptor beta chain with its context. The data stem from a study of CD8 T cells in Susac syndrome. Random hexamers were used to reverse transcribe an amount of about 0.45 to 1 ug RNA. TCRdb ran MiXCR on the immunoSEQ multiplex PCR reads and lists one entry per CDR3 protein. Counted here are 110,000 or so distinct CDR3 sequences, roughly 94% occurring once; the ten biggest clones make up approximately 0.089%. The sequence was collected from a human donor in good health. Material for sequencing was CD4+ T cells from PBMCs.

CDR3 region: CASSQAQTGNTGELFF. As DNA, the CDR3 is TGTGCCAGCAGCCAAGCACAGACAGGGAACACCGGGGAGCTGTTTTTT. This rearrangement joins TRBV3-1 to TRBJ2-2; tentatively, D is TRBD1 (6 bases). V was pared by 1 base and J by 1 base, with 10 bases between. The CDR3 runs 16 residues. Germline values: CDR1 LGHDT, CDR2 YNNKEL (reference sequence).